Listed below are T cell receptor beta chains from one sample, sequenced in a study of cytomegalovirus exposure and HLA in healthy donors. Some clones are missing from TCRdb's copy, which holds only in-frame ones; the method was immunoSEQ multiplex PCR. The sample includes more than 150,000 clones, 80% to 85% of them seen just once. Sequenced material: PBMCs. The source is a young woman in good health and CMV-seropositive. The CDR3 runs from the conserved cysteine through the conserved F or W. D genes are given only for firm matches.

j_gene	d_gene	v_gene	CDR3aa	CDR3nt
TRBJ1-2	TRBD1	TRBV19	CASSQQIQGRYGYTF	TGTGCCAGTAGTCAACAAATACAGGGGAGGTATGGCTACACCTTC
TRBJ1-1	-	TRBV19	CASTPGLTYNTEAFF	TGTGCCAGTACCCCGGGACTGACCTATAACACTGAAGCTTTCTTT
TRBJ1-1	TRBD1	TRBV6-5	CASRVDRATEAFF	TGTGCCAGCAGGGTGGACAGGGCCACTGAAGCTTTCTTT
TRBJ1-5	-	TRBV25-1	CASSERGAQPQHF	TGTGCCAGCAGTGAAAGGGGTGCTCAGCCCCAGCATTTT
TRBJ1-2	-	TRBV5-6	CASSLVGGINYGYTF	TGTGCCAGCAGCTTGGTCGGGGGGATTAACTATGGCTACACCTTC
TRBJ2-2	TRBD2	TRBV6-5	CASRLSGEGAGELFF	TGTGCCAGCAGGCTGAGCGGGGAAGGGGCCGGGGAGCTGTTTTTT
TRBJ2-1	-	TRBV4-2	CASSQDATESSYNEQFF	TGTGCCAGCAGCCAAGATGCTACGGAGAGCTCCTACAATGAGCAGTTCTTC
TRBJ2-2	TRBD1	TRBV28	CASSLDRGQTGELFF	TGTGCCAGCAGCCTGGACAGGGGGCAAACCGGGGAGCTGTTTTTT
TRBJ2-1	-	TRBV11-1	CASSLASDGYNEQFF	TGTGCCAGCAGCTTAGCTAGCGACGGGTACAATGAGCAGTTCTTC
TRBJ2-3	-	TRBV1	CTSSPDPLPPPGRYRSGGADTQYF	TGCACCAGCAGCCCCGATCCCCTACCCCCGCCCGGTCGATATAGAAGCGGAGGCGCAGATACGCAGTATTTT
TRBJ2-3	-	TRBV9	CASSQTSASTDTQYF	TGTGCCAGCAGCCAGACTAGTGCTAGCACAGATACGCAGTATTTT
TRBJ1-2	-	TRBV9	CASSAIGEDGYTF	TGTGCCAGCAGTGCCATTGGGGAGGATGGCTACACCTTC
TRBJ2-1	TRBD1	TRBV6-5	CASSRTGGVLFF	TGTGCCAGCAGCAGGACAGGGGGCGTTTTGTTCTTC
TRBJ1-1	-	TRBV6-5	CASSYRERTEAFF	TGTGCCAGCAGTTATCGGGAGCGGACTGAAGCTTTCTTT